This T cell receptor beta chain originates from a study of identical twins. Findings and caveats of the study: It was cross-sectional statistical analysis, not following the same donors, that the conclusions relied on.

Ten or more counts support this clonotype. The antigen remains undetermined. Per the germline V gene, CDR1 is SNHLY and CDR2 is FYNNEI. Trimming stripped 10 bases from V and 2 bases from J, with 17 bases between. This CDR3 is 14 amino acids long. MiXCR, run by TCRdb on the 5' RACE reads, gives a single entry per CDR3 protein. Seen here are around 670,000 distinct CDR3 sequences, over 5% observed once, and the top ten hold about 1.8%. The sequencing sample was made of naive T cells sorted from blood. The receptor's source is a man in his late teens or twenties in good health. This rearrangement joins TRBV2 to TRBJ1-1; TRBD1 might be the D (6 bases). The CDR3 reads CANPLGTTNTEAFF. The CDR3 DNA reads TGTGCCAACCCGCTCGGGACAACCAACACTGAAGCTTTCTTT.